What follows describes a single T cell receptor (beta chain). The germline gives CDR1 KGHDR, CDR2 SFDVKD. V was clipped by 11 bases and J by 7 bases; unmatched bases: 13. The CDR3 runs 15 residues. These data belong to a study of blood T cell repertoires in COVID-19. Study as a whole: Material from acute and convalescent COVID-19 was sourced from the United States, Italy and Spain. Sample material is recorded as cDNA or gDNA derived from T cells, B-cell-depleted T cells, or PBMCs.

In the authors' workflow: Estimated nucleated cell counts came from reference gene primer amplification. Repertoires were generated with immunoSEQ multiplex PCR, while TCRdb's copy carries only in-frame clones and drops some. The V and J calls and clone size come from that table; D and trimming were worked out from the DNA. The repertoire holds some 58,000 clones, with approximately 90% as singletons. The sample consisted of peripheral blood. The chain has TRBV24-1 and TRBJ1-5, with 10 bases aligning to TRBD1. This clonotype was sampled from a man aged 35-49 years with acute or convalescent COVID-19. The CDR3 sequence is CAKSRDRGYMQPQHF. For the CDR3, the DNA is TGTGCCAAGTCCCGGGACAGGGGATATATGCAGCCCCAGCATTTT.